These T cell receptor beta chains were read from a single sample in a study of chemoradiotherapy in HPV16-positive cancers. The assay was immunoSEQ multiplex PCR, and TCRdb's table has in-frame clones only and misses some. The table lists some 2,900 clones, around 90% of them singletons, with approximately 2.9% in the top ten. The sample was tumor tissue, taken from a patient who underwent chemoradiotherapy. The receptor set was obtained from a human donor with HPV-associated anogenital cancer. CDR3s include the opening cysteine and the closing phenylalanine or tryptophan. The D gene is left open where the match is weak. For some rows the clone size is stated as once, few or many, or as a class when expanded; others skip it.

d_call,clone_size,j_call,v_call,cdr3_nt,cdr3_aa
.,.,TRBJ1-2,TRBV6-5,TGTGCCAGCAGCGCGACAGGCCCATATCTAGGCTACACCTTC,CASSATGPYLGYTF
.,few,TRBJ2-1,TRBV27,TGTGCCAGCAGTGTCATAGGGAATGAGCAGTTCTTC,CASSVIGNEQFF
TRBD1,.,TRBJ2-5,TRBV2,TGTGCCAGCAGCGGGACAGACCACTTGTACCAAGAGACCCAGTACTTC,CASSGTDHLYQETQYF
.,.,TRBJ2-5,TRBV5-5,TGTGCCAGCAGCTCCGAACGGAGGGTGGCCCAGTACTTC,CASSSERRVAQYF
.,few,TRBJ1-5,TRBV23-1,TGCGCCAGCAGTCAATCAGCCCGGGTGGAGAATCAGCCCCAGCATTTT,CASSQSARVENQPQHF
TRBD1,few,TRBJ1-1,TRBV5-1,TGCGCCAGCAGTCCCGGACAGGGCTTCGCTGAAGCTTTCTTT,CASSPGQGFAEAFF
TRBD2,.,TRBJ2-7,TRBV6-6,TGTGCCAGCAGTTATATAGCGGGGGGCTCCTACGAGCAGTACTTC,CASSYIAGGSYEQYF
.,.,TRBJ2-7,TRBV28,TGTGCCAGCAGTGTTCGCTGGACTGATAGCTCCTACGAGCAGTACTTC,CASSVRWTDSSYEQYF
TRBD2,.,TRBJ2-7,TRBV7-2,TGTGCCAGCAGCTTAGACGCGACTAGCGGGCCCCCGCAGTACTTC,CASSLDATSGPPQYF
TRBD2,.,TRBJ2-1,TRBV4-3,TGCGCCAGCAGTCGGACTAGCGGGAGGGCCGGTGAGCAGTTCTTC,CASSRTSGRAGEQFF
.,.,TRBJ2-7,TRBV6-5,TGTGCCAGGCCAGGGTCCCACGAGCAGTACTTC,CARPGSHEQYF
TRBD1,.,TRBJ2-3,TRBV10-3,TGTGCCATCAGGGTAGGGGACAGGGCTTATACGCAGTATTTT,CAIRVGDRAYTQYF
.,.,TRBJ1-2,TRBV7-9,TGTGCCAGCAGCTACCCACGGCCGGAGGCTAACTATGGCTACACCTTC,CASSYPRPEANYGYTF
TRBD2,.,TRBJ2-3,TRBV10-3,TGTGCCATCAGTGAGTCGACGGGTGGGAGGGTCCCATCTAGCACAGATACGCAGTATTTT,CAISESTGGRVPSSTDTQYF
.,.,TRBJ1-1,TRBV30,TGTGCCTGGAGTGATGGGAACACTGAAGCTTTCTTT,CAWSDGNTEAFF
TRBD2,.,TRBJ2-1,TRBV6-4,TGTGCCAGCAGCCCCTCTAGCGGGCCTCCCCCGGGACCCTACAATGAGCAGTTCTTC,CASSPSSGPPPGPYNEQFF
TRBD2,.,TRBJ2-1,TRBV7-9,TGTGCCAGCAGCAGAGGCGGGAGGGCCGGGGAGGAGCAGTTCTTC,CASSRGGRAGEEQFF
.,.,TRBJ1-2,TRBV27,TGTGCCAGCAGTTTATCGAGCGCAGGACTCTATGGCTACACCTTC,CASSLSSAGLYGYTF
TRBD1,.,TRBJ1-6,TRBV5-1,TGCGCCAGCAGCTTCACCGGGACAGAGGGTTCACCCCTCCACTTT,CASSFTGTEGSPLHF
TRBD1,.,TRBJ1-3,TRBV4-1,TGCGCCAGCAGCCAAGATCCCGGGACAGGGACCTCTGGAAACACCATATATTTT,CASSQDPGTGTSGNTIYF
.,.,TRBJ1-2,TRBV5-1,TGCGCCAGCAGCTTGGAAGGGACCAATCTCAGGGGCTACACCTTC,CASSLEGTNLRGYTF
.,.,TRBJ1-2,TRBV7-3,TGTGCCAGCAGCTTAGCAGGGAAGTGTCAAGGCTACACCTTC,CASSLAGKCQGYTF
.,.,TRBJ1-5,TRBV6-5,TGTGCCAGCAGAAAACAGAGGAATAGCAATCAGCCCCAGCATTTT,CASRKQRNSNQPQHF
TRBD2,.,TRBJ2-1,TRBV7-2,TGTGCCAGCAGTCGGACTAGCAGGAATGAGCAGTTCTTC,CASSRTSRNEQFF
.,.,TRBJ1-1,TRBV5-1,TGCGCCAGCAGGCTCCTGGGGACCACTGAAGCTTTCTTT,CASRLLGTTEAFF
TRBD2,.,TRBJ2-1,TRBV2,TGTGCCAGCAGTGCAACAGCGGGAGGCGAGCAGTTCTTC,CASSATAGGEQFF
.,.,TRBJ2-3,TRBV5-1,TGCGCCAGCAGCTTTTCCCGGAGTGGCACAGATACGCAGTATTTT,CASSFSRSGTDTQYF
.,.,TRBJ2-2,TRBV4-2,TGTGCCAGCAGCCAAGATGGGGTCCTGAACACCGGGGAGCTGTTTTTT,CASSQDGVLNTGELFF
TRBD1,.,TRBJ1-2,TRBV19,TGTGCCAGTAGTAGGGGACAGGGGGTTGTTGGTGGCTACACCTTC,CASSRGQGVVGGYTF
TRBD1,.,TRBJ1-4,TRBV4-2,TGTGCCAGCAGCCCAGGGGGTAGGACTAATGAAAAACTGTTTTTT,CASSPGGRTNEKLFF
.,.,TRBJ2-7,TRBV2,TGTGCCAGCAGTGAGTCTTGGACCAACAACGAGCAGTACTTC,CASSESWTNNEQYF
.,.,TRBJ2-5,TRBV7-8,TGTGCCAGCAGCTTAGACCTGGGGGCGGGGGAGACCCAGTACTTC,CASSLDLGAGETQYF
.,.,TRBJ2-6,TRBV6-1,TGTGCCAGCAGTGTCGATGTTCGGGCCTCTGGGGCCAACGTCCTGACTTTC,CASSVDVRASGANVLTF
.,.,TRBJ2-6,TRBV7-9,TGTGCCAGCACCGATTTCTCTGGGGCCAACGTCCTGACTTTC,CASTDFSGANVLTF
.,.,TRBJ1-3,TRBV6-5,TGTGCCAGCAGGCATGAGGGGGCTGGAAACACCATATATTTT,CASRHEGAGNTIYF
TRBD2,.,TRBJ2-1,TRBV9,TGTGCCAGCAGCGTAGATGGTTGGCGCGGGAGGTGGAATGAGCAGTTCTTC,CASSVDGWRGRWNEQFF
.,once,TRBJ2-2,TRBV11-3,TGTGCCAGCAGCTTACGGAACACCGGGGAGCTGTTTTTT,CASSLRNTGELFF
TRBD1,.,TRBJ1-2,TRBV28,TGTGCCAGCAGTCCGGGGACAGGGGCGTTGGGCGGCTACACCTTC,CASSPGTGALGGYTF
TRBD2,.,TRBJ2-5,TRBV11-2,TGTGCCAGCAGCTTTGACGGGGGGACTCAAGAGACCCAGTACTTC,CASSFDGGTQETQYF
.,.,TRBJ2-3,TRBV5-6,TGTGCCAGCAGCGCAACGGGACCGCTCGAGGAAGATACGCAGTATTTT,CASSATGPLEEDTQYF
.,.,TRBJ2-2,TRBV29-1,TGCAGCGCATCAAGGCAATTGGCTACCGGGGAGCTGTTTTTT,CSASRQLATGELFF
.,once,TRBJ1-5,TRBV25-1,TGTGCCAGCAGGAATTTCCATGGGGGGCAGAGGGACCAGCCCCAGCATTTT,CASRNFHGGQRDQPQHF
TRBD1,.,TRBJ2-6,TRBV19,TGTGCCAGTAGCGGACTCCGGGACAGGGGGTCTGGGGCCAACGTCCTGACTTTC,CASSGLRDRGSGANVLTF
.,.,TRBJ1-6,TRBV2,TGTGCCAGCAGGGACGGACGTGGCGGCAATTCACCCCTCCACTTT,CASRDGRGGNSPLHF
.,.,TRBJ2-3,TRBV5-4,TGTGCCAGCAGCTCTCTCGACAGTTTAGATACGCAGTATTTT,CASSSLDSLDTQYF
.,.,TRBJ1-4,TRBV9,TGTGCCAGCAGCCCCAGAGGCAGGGCGAACGAAAAACTGTTTTTT,CASSPRGRANEKLFF
.,once,TRBJ1-1,TRBV7-9,TGTGCCAGCAGCTTAGCCTCTGAAGCTTTCTTT,CASSLASEAFF
.,.,TRBJ2-7,TRBV19,TGTGCCAGTAGTATGGCGGTTACCTACGAGCAGTACTTC,CASSMAVTYEQYF
TRBD1,once,TRBJ1-2,TRBV7-2,TGTGCCAGCAGCGTAGTTGGACAGGGGGCGGCTGGCTACACCTTC,CASSVVGQGAAGYTF
.,.,TRBJ1-5,TRBV28,TGTGCCAGCAGGGAAATTGGAGGGGTAATGAGCAATCAGCCCCAGCATTTT,CASREIGGVMSNQPQHF
TRBD1,.,TRBJ1-4,TRBV12-5,TGTGCTAGTGGTTTGGTCCCGGACAGGTATAATGAAAAACTGTTTTTT,CASGLVPDRYNEKLFF
TRBD2,.,TRBJ2-3,TRBV30,TGTGCCTGGAGTCTAGCGGGAGGCTTACATACGCAGTATTTT,CAWSLAGGLHTQYF
.,once,TRBJ1-1,TRBV9,TGTGCCAGCAGCGTAGTACAGGGAAGTGAAGCTTTCTTT,CASSVVQGSEAFF
.,.,TRBJ1-1,TRBV4-1,TGCGCCAGCAGCCAAGATCGAGATGAAGCTTTCTTT,CASSQDRDEAFF
.,.,TRBJ2-3,TRBV28,TGTGCCAGCAGGGGGACACAACTCACAGATACGCAGTATTTT,CASRGTQLTDTQYF
TRBD1,.,TRBJ2-2,TRBV7-9,TGTGCCAGCAGTATGACCGGGACAGGGAATTCCGGGGAGCTGTTTTTT,CASSMTGTGNSGELFF
TRBD2,.,TRBJ2-3,TRBV2,TGTGCCAGCAGGGATTTAGCGGGGGGGCCCTCAGATACGCAGTATTTT,CASRDLAGGPSDTQYF
TRBD2,.,TRBJ2-2,TRBV11-3,TGTGCCAGCAGCCCCATGGGAGGGATGACCGGGGAGCTGTTTTTT,CASSPMGGMTGELFF
.,few,TRBJ2-2,TRBV11-3,TGTGCCAGCAGCTTAGCCGGGGAGCTGTTTTTT,CASSLAGELFF